This T cell receptor beta chain was sequenced in a study of cytomegalovirus exposure and HLA in healthy donors. Study-level information: Across about 400 genotyped donors, over 70% landed in the Caucasian-associated ancestry cluster.

The length of the CDR3 is 13 residues. CDR1 is MGHRA and CDR2 is YSYEKL in the germline V gene. Worth noting for this clone: Its antigen is not known.

PCR was performed using 60 Vbeta and 13 Jbeta primers. The method was immunoSEQ multiplex PCR; TCRdb's version includes in-frame clones alone and lacks a portion of them. This table holds under 150,000 clones, 80% found once. Regarding the study as a whole: A later analysis, which compared TCR beta chains of equal frequency, found the HLA-associated ones more clonally expanded. As was reported, the classifier diagnosed cytomegalovirus status with high specificity and sensitivity.

The origin of this receptor is a young man in good health and CMV-seronegative. V gene TRBV4-1 combines with J gene TRBJ2-5; D remains unclear. The DNA end is a closer match to TRBJ2-7, so the J assignment may be wrong. Sequenced sample: PBMCs. The DNA of the CDR3 is TGCGCCAGCAGCCAAGAGGCGGACTACGAGCAGTACTTC. Its translation is CASSQEADYEQYF.